Each of the 20 T cell receptor beta chains below was sequenced from the same sample in a study of blood T cells in healthy people across ages. Together with a sample-barcoded 5' primer, a J-beta primer mix was included in a second PCR lasting about 7 to 11 cycles. MiXCR, run by TCRdb on the 5' RACE reads, gives a single entry per CDR3 protein. The sample includes hundreds of thousands of distinct CDR3 sequences, about 43% of them seen just once. Sequences were obtained from blood. The receptors originated from a man of 80 years or more in good health.

This chain uses TRBV4-2 with TRBJ2-7; 10 positions match TRBD2. The J call may be incorrect, as the DNA end agrees better with TRBJ2-5. Germline V gene sequence: CDR1 LGHNA, CDR2 YNFKEQ. The CDR3 sequence is 15 residues long. The DNA of the CDR3 is TGTGCCAGCAGCCCCTCAGCGGGAGGGGAGGAGACCCAGTACTTC. It is translated as CASSPSAGGEETQYF.

This clonotype was seen only a few times. The V and J genes are TRBV20-1 and TRBJ1-2; D might be TRBD1 (6 bases). The V gene's germline CDR1 is DFQATT and CDR2 SNEGSKA (reference sequence). The CDR3 is 14 residues long. Trimming shortened V by 0 bases and J by 5 bases, and 13 bases separated the two germline ends. DNA for the CDR3: TGCAGTGCTAGAGAGGGGGCACCTATGTATGGCTACACCTTC. Protein product: CSAREGAPMYGYTF.

J is TRBJ2-7 and V is TRBV20-1, with 9 bases aligning to TRBD1. The CDR3 spans 18 residues. V dropped 0 bases and J dropped 3; count of bases not matched to a gene: 15. Germline V lookup: CDR1 DFQATT, CDR2 SNEGSKA (reference sequence). CDR3 loop: CSARDLSGDRAVFYEQYF. CDR3 in DNA: TGCAGTGCTAGAGACTTATCCGGGGACAGGGCGGTATTCTACGAGCAGTACTTC.

This clonotype was observed a few times. This may arise from a read error, as a much more abundant clone is one base away. The J gene is TRBJ2-7, the V gene TRBV7-6; TRBD1 agrees at 9 bases. CDR1 SGHVS and CDR2 FNYEAQ come from the germline V gene. With V trimmed by 2 bases and J by 10 bases, 9 bases remained unmatched. The CDR3 is 14 amino acids. In nucleotides, the CDR3 is TGTGCCAGCAGCTTAAGGGGGGGACAGGGTGAACAGTACTTC. Translated, it gives CASSLRGGQGEQYF. The variable domain in full, with the rest retrieved from reference TRBV7-6 and TRBJ2-7, is GAGVSQSPRYKVTKRGQDVALRCDPISGHVSLYWYRQALGQGPEFLTYFNYEAQQDKSGLPNDRFSAERPEGSISTLTIQRTEQRDSAMYRCASSLRGGQGEQYFGPGTRLTVT.

J is TRBJ2-1 and V is TRBV20-1; 8 positions agree with TRBD1. The ends lost 1 base at V and 12 bases at J; junction bases unmatched: 5. Germline CDR1 reads DFQATT; CDR2 reads SNEGSKA (reference sequence). The CDR3 has 12 residues. CDR3 nucleotides: TGCAGTGCTAGAGGGGACAGGATGGGGCAGTTCTTC. Residues: CSARGDRMGQFF.

The V call is TRBV6-2 or TRBV6-3, the J call TRBJ1-5; no firm D call. The CDR3 sequence is 13 residues long. V was pared by 6 bases and J by 9 bases, with 15 bases between. Looked up from germline, CDR1 is MNHEY and CDR2 is SVGEGT. DNA for the CDR3: TGTGCCAGCAGGGTGGGAGCAGCAGGGCCCCAGCATTTT. It encodes CASRVGAAGPQHF.

CDR3 sequence (DNA): TGTGCCAGCAGTCCCGCAGGGAAGGACAAAAACATTCAGTACTTC. It translates to CASSPAGKDKNIQYF. The chain carries TRBV12-3 or TRBV12-4 and TRBJ2-4, with D possibly being TRBD1 (5 bases). This CDR3 is 15 amino acids long. The ends were cut back, 5 bases at V and 3 bases at J, with 14 bases in the middle.

In its sample, this clonotype was seen many times. The genes are TRBV5-1 and TRBJ2-3, with D unclear. The V end was cut by 4 bases, the J end by 2 bases, with 14 bases between. CDR3 size: 15 residues. Per the germline V gene, CDR1 is SGHRS and CDR2 is YFSETQ. The CDR3 DNA reads TGCGCCAGCAGCGTTGGACCGGGTACCACAGATACGCAGTATTTT. Amino acids: CASSVGPGTTDTQYF.

This clonotype was seen just once. This chain joins TRBV6-5 and TRBJ2-7, with D perhaps being TRBD1 or TRBD2 (5 bases each). The V gene's germline CDR1 is MNHEY and CDR2 SVGAGI. Between the trimmed V and J ends, which lost 0 bases and 0 bases, there was a span of 12 bases. The CDR3 extends over 16 amino acids. This CDR3 reads CASSYSGRASSYEQYF. In DNA form, the CDR3 reads TGTGCCAGCAGTTACTCGGGGCGGGCAAGCTCCTACGAGCAGTACTTC.

The chain employs TRBV5-1 and TRBJ1-6; D is unresolved. The CDR3 is 15 residues long. Per germline, CDR1 SGHRS and CDR2 YFSETQ. Trimming shortened V by 4 bases and J by 4 bases, and 12 bases separated the two germline ends. CDR3 sequence: CASSNGAAYNSPLHF. For the CDR3, the DNA is TGCGCCAGCAGCAATGGCGCGGCATATAATTCACCCCTCCACTTT.

This chain links TRBV20-1 with TRBJ2-1; 11 bases line up with TRBD2. Germline-derived CDR1 and CDR2 are DFQATT and SNEGSKA (reference sequence). The CDR3 is 14 amino acids. V gave up 3 bases and J gave up 7 bases; unmatched junction bases: 5. DNA of the CDR3: TGCAGTGCTAGTTCTAGCGGGAGGACAAATGAGCAGTTCTTC. It yields the protein CSASSSGRTNEQFF.

CDR3 loop: CASSIGWQGGEKLFF. The CDR3 DNA reads as TGTGCCAGTAGTATTGGATGGCAGGGGGGAGAAAAACTGTTTTTT. The chain employs TRBV19 and TRBJ1-4, with 7 positions matching TRBD1. J was trimmed by 8 bases and V by 3 bases; bases with no gene match: 9. This CDR3 comprises 15 residues. CDR1 is LNHDA, CDR2 SQIVND, per germline (reference sequence).

This clonotype was picked up many times. This chain connects TRBV14 to TRBJ1-6; D might be TRBD1 (5 bases). CDR1 is SGHDN and CDR2 is FVKESK in the germline V gene. Trimming pared 1 base from V and 10 bases from J, leaving 17 bases between. The CDR3 length is 16 residues. CDR3 amino acids: CASSQVSGRGGSPLHF. CDR3 bases: TGTGCCAGCAGCCAAGTAAGTGGTCGGGGCGGATCACCCCTCCACTTT.

This clonotype was found a few times. CDR3 protein: CASSGAGGSNQPQHF. CDR3 nucleotides: TGTGCCAGTTCGGGGGCAGGGGGTAGCAATCAGCCCCAGCATTTT. This chain connects TRBV6-6 to TRBJ1-5; 7 nucleotides align to TRBD1. Trimming removed 9 bases from V and 0 bases from J; junction bases left unmatched: 8. The germline gives CDR1 MNHNY, CDR2 SVGAGI (reference sequence). The length of the CDR3 is 15 residues.

This clonotype was picked up many times. The rearrangement uses TRBV9 and TRBJ2-7; 13 nucleotides match TRBD2. Trimming at V came to 0 bases and at J to 3 bases, leaving 0 bases not matched to a gene. CDR1 is SGDLS and CDR2 is YYNGEE in the germline V gene. The CDR3 totals 15 residues. This CDR3 is CASSVGTSGSYEQYF. The CDR3 coding sequence is TGTGCCAGCAGCGTAGGGACTAGCGGGAGCTACGAGCAGTACTTC.

This clonotype has a handful of counts. The V and J genes are TRBV6-6 and TRBJ2-7; D unresolved. V lost 6 bases to trimming and J lost 0 bases, with 18 bases between them. Germline V gene lookup returns CDR1 MNHNY and CDR2 SVGAGI (reference sequence). This CDR3 has 16 amino acids. Here the CDR3 reads CASRSQSGASSYEQYF. The CDR3 region has the DNA TGTGCCAGCAGATCCCAGTCAGGCGCGAGCTCCTACGAGCAGTACTTC.

DNA of the CDR3: TGTGCCAGCAGTTCCGACAGGACTGGGGCCAACGTCCTGACTTTC. Translating gives CASSSDRTGANVLTF. The gene calls are TRBV6-2 or TRBV6-3 and TRBJ2-6; possibly TRBD1 for D (6 bases). The V gene's germline CDR1 is MNHEY and CDR2 SVGEGT. V shed 4 bases and J shed 2 bases, with 9 bases lying between them. CDR3 length equals 15 residues.

This chain joins TRBV7-2 and TRBJ1-1; weak D call: TRBD1 (5 bases). The CDR3 has 16 residues. V was shortened by 2 bases and J by 1 base, with 14 bases between the two germline ends. Germline V gene data show CDR1 as SGHTA and CDR2 as FQGNSA. Written as DNA, the CDR3 is TGTGCCAGCAGCTTAAGGGGTTGGGGGGGGAACACTGAAGCTTTCTTT. It encodes CASSLRGWGGNTEAFF.

This clonotype was recorded many times. This could be a read error, since a much larger clone is one nucleotide away. The chain has TRBV7-2 and TRBJ2-7; TRBD2 matches 10 bases. Germline assignment: CDR1 SGHTA and CDR2 FQGNSA. Germline trimming cut 5 bases from V and 7 bases from J; bases unmatched to any gene: 11. The CDR3 runs to 15 residues. Here the CDR3 DNA reads TGTGCCAGCAGCGTCCTAGCGGGAGCTCCCGATGAGCAGTACTTC. Amino acid sequence: CASSVLAGAPDEQYF.

In this sample, this clonotype turned up many times. This chain connects TRBV6-5 to TRBJ2-7; no clear D gene. V shed 0 bases and J shed 0 bases, with 12 bases lying between them. This CDR3 is 16 amino acids long. Germline assignment: CDR1 MNHEY and CDR2 SVGAGI. The CDR3 sequence is CASSYSRRTSSYEQYF. The CDR3 region has the DNA TGTGCCAGCAGTTACTCGAGGCGGACCAGCTCCTACGAGCAGTACTTC.